This T cell receptor beta chain was recovered during a study of monozygotic twins with cystic fibrosis. Study conclusions and caveats: Median Simpson clonality of roughly 0.0093 suggested naive T cells predominated. J usage was most co-twin-similar in 8 of 16 pairs, V in 13.

The V gene end was trimmed by 5 bases and the J gene end by 5 bases; junction bases not matched to a gene: 13. CDR1 and CDR2 from the germline V gene are SGHVS and FQNEAQ. This CDR3 is built from 17 residues. Here immunoSEQ multiplex PCR was the method, and the copy in TCRdb shows in-frame clones only, minus some. The sample includes about 9,600 clones, 98% seen only once; the top ten take less than 0.25%. About this clone itself: Its antigen is currently unknown.

This TCR derives from a girl aged 2 to 9 with cystic fibrosis. The sample was blood. The chain recombines TRBV7-8 with TRBJ2-2; 8 bases map to TRBD1. In nucleotides, the CDR3 is TGTGCCAGCAGCGCGACAGGGGTCGGGAGTTGGACCGGGGAGCTGTTTTTT. It encodes CASSATGVGSWTGELFF.